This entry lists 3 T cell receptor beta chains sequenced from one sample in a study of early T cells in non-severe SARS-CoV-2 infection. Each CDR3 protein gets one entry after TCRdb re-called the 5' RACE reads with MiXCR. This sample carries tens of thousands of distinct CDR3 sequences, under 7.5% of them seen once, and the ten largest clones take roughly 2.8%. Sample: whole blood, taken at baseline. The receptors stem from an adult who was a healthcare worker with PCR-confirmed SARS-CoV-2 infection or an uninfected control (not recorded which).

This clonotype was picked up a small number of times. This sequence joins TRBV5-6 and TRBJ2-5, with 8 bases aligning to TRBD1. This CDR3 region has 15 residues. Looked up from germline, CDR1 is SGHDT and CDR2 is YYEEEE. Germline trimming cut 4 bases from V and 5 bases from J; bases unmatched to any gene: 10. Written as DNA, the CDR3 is TGTGCCAGCAGCGGGCGGACAGGGCGAGGGGAGACCCAGTACTTC. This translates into CASSGRTGRGETQYF.

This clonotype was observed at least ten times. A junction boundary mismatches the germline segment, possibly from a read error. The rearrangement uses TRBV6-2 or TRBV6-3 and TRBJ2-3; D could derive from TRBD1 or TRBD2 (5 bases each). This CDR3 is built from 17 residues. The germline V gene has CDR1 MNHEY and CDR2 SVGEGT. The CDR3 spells CATSQPPGTRGADTQYF. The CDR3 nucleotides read TGTGCCACCAGTCAACCCCCCGGGACCCGGGGCGCGGATACGCAGTATTTT.

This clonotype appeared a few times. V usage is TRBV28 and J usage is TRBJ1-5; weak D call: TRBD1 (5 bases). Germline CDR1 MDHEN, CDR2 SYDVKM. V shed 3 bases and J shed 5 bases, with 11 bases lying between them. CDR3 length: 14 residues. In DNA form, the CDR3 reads TGTGCCAGCAGTTTCGGGGGTTCCTATCAGCCCCAGCATTTT. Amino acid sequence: CASSFGGSYQPQHF.